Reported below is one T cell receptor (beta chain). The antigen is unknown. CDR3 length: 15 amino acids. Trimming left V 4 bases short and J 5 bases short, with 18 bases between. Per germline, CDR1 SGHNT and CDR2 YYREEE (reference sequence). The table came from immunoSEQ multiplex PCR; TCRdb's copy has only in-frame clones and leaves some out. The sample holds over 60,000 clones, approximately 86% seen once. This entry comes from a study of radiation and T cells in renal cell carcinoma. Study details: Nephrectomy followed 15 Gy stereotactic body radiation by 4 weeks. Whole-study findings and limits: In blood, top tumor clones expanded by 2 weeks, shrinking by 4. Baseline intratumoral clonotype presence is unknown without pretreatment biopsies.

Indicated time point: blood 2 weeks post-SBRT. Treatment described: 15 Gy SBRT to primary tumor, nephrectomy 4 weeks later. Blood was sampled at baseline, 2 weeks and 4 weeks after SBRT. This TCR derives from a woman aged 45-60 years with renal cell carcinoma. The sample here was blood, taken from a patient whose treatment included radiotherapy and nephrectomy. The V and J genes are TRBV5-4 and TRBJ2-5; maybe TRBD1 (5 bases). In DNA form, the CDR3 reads TGTGCCAGCAGCCCCGAACGGGTCAGGGCGGAGACCCAGTACTTC. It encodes CASSPERVRAETQYF.